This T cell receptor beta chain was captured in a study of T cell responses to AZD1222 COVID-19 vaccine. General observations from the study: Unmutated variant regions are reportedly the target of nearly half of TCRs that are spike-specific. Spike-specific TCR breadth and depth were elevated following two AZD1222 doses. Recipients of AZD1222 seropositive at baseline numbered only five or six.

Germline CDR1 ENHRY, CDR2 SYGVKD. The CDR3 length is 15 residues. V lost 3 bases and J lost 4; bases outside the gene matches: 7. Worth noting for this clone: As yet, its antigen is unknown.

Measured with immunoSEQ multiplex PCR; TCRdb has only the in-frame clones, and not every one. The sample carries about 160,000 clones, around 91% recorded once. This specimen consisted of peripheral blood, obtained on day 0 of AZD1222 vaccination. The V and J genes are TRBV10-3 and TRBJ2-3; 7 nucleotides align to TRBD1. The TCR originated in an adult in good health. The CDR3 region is CAISDDRVDADTQYF. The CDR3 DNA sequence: TGTGCCATCAGTGATGACAGGGTAGATGCAGATACGCAGTATTTT.